These 19 T cell receptor beta chains were all obtained from the same sample, sequenced in a study of cytomegalovirus exposure and HLA in healthy donors. Method: immunoSEQ multiplex PCR; TCRdb's copy keeps in-frame clones and lacks some. The data hold about 140,000 clones, with about four fifths observed a single time. The sequencing sample was made of PBMCs. These receptors came from a woman aged 25-40 years in good health and CMV-seronegative.

The CDR3 spells CASSLRTGSEKLFF. The DNA for the CDR3 is TGTGCCAGCAGCCTACGGACAGGGAGCGAAAAACTGTTTTTT. This sequence joins TRBV5-6 and TRBJ1-4, with TRBD1 matching over 8 bases. The junction had 7 bases not matched to a gene; V was cut back by 4 bases and J by 8 bases. CDR1 is SGHDT, CDR2 YYEEEE, per germline. The CDR3 covers 14 residues.

In its sample, this clone was seen once. The chain combines TRBV4-3 with TRBJ1-4; 7 nucleotides align to TRBD1. The CDR3 is made up of 14 amino acids. V shed 3 bases and J 7 bases; nucleotides not matched to a gene: 5. The germline CDR1 and CDR2 sequences are LGHNA and YSLEER. CDR3 loop: CASSQTGFIEKLFF. CDR3 in DNA: TGCGCCAGCAGCCAGACAGGGTTTATTGAAAAACTGTTTTTT.

The chain is built from TRBV9 and TRBJ1-4; TRBD1 matches at 12 bases. With 0 bases clipped from V and 5 bases from J, the junction kept 5 bases outside the gene matches. Germline CDR1 reads SGDLS; CDR2 reads YYNGEE. The CDR3 covers 17 residues. As DNA, the CDR3 is TGTGCCAGCAGCGTAGGGGACAGGGGGCTTAGGAATGAAAAACTGTTTTTT. Amino acid sequence: CASSVGDRGLRNEKLFF.

V gene TRBV7-9 combines with J gene TRBJ1-1; tentative D call: TRBD1 (6 bases). Germline-derived CDR1 and CDR2 are SEHNR and FQNEAQ (reference sequence). V dropped 5 bases and J dropped 8 bases, with 12 bases sitting between them. The CDR3 spans 12 residues. The CDR3 here is CASSQGRGEAFF. CDR3 coding DNA: TGTGCCAGCAGCCAAGGGAGGGGGGAAGCTTTCTTT.

V and J are TRBV9 and TRBJ1-6; the D gene is possibly TRBD1 (5 bases). CDR3 length: 15 amino acids. Germline CDR1 and CDR2: SGDLS and YYNGEE. Trimming removed 3 bases from V and 7 bases from J, with 14 bases in between. This chain's CDR3 is CASSATGRENSPLHF. The CDR3 nucleotides are TGTGCCAGCAGCGCCACGGGCAGGGAAAATTCACCCCTCCACTTT.

The CDR3 sequence: CASSQDPTQAPWETQYF. CDR3 sequence (DNA): TGTGCCAGCAGCCAAGATCCGACACAGGCTCCTTGGGAGACCCAGTACTTC. The rearrangement links TRBV4-2 to TRBJ2-5; D may be TRBD1 (5 bases). CDR1 and CDR2 from the germline V gene are LGHNA and YNFKEQ. The CDR3 has 17 amino acids. Trimming took 0 bases from V and 5 from J, leaving 19 bases between them.

This chain links TRBV2 with TRBJ2-7, with D possibly matching TRBD1 (5 bases). The CDR3 length is 13 residues. CDR1 and CDR2 from the germline V gene are SNHLY and FYNNEI. V lost 8 bases and J 2 bases, leaving 13 bases between the germline ends. CDR3 sequence (DNA): TGTGCCAGCCATTCAGGGCGGACCTACGAGCAGTACTTC. It codes for CASHSGRTYEQYF.

The chain employs TRBV7-2 and TRBJ2-7; 7 nucleotides match TRBD2. V lost 2 bases to trimming and J lost 2 bases; unmatched junction nucleotides: 12. CDR3 size: 17 residues. CDR1 is SGHTA, CDR2 FQGNSA, per germline. CDR3 coding DNA: TGTGCCAGCAGCTTAAGGGGAGGGCAGGCGGGGGCCTACGAGCAGTACTTC. The encoded protein is CASSLRGGQAGAYEQYF.

The chain couples TRBV30 to TRBJ2-7; 10 bases line up with TRBD2. The CDR3 is 14 amino acids. CDR1 and CDR2 from the germline V gene are GTSNPN and SVGIG (reference sequence). The ends lost 0 bases at V and 6 bases at J; junction bases unmatched: 5. The CDR3 protein is CAWSVLAGFGEQYF. In DNA form, the CDR3 reads TGTGCCTGGAGTGTACTAGCGGGGTTCGGCGAGCAGTACTTC.

The J gene is TRBJ2-3, the V gene TRBV5-1; 9 bases fit TRBD2. The CDR3 sequence is 15 residues long. CDR1 SGHRS and CDR2 YFSETQ come from the germline V gene. With 8 bases clipped from V and 0 bases from J, the junction kept 7 bases outside the gene matches. The CDR3, as DNA: TGCGCCAGTCGGGAGGGACTAGCAAGCACAGATACGCAGTATTTT. Translating it yields CASREGLASTDTQYF.

The genes are TRBV4-1 and TRBJ2-2; 10 nucleotides align to TRBD1. Trimming took 3 bases from V and 8 from J; bases not matched to a gene: 6. From germline, CDR1 is MGHRA and CDR2 YSYEKL. This CDR3 is 15 amino acids long. CDR3 sequence: CASSQRQGAWGELFF. The CDR3 DNA reads as TGCGCCAGCAGCCAGCGACAGGGGGCCTGGGGGGAGCTGTTTTTT.

V and J are TRBV14 and TRBJ2-7; 11 bases fit TRBD2. Germline assignment: CDR1 SGHDN and CDR2 FVKESK. The CDR3 totals 17 residues. Trimming cost V 2 bases and J 4 bases; bases outside gene matches: 10. CDR3 DNA: TGTGCCAGCAGCCAAATTCAATTTAGCGGGGGGGCGTACGAGCAGTACTTC. Translating gives CASSQIQFSGGAYEQYF.

The chain recombines TRBV4-2 with TRBJ1-6; no clear D gene. CDR3 length equals 16 residues. V gave up 0 bases and J gave up 0 bases, with 6 bases separating them. Germline loops: CDR1 LGHNA, CDR2 YNFKEQ. The CDR3 reads CASSQDRYSYNSPLHF. The CDR3 coding sequence is TGTGCCAGCAGCCAAGATAGATACTCCTATAATTCACCCCTCCACTTT.

The chain combines TRBV6-6 with TRBJ1-4; 7 bases are shared with TRBD1. Germline CDR1 and CDR2: MNHNY and SVGAGI (reference sequence). CDR3 length: 15 amino acids. V was pared by 5 bases and J by 0 bases, with 3 bases of the junction left unmatched. The CDR3 sequence is CASSQTGTTNEKLFF. CDR3 bases: TGTGCCAGCAGTCAGACAGGGACAACTAATGAAAAACTGTTTTTT.

The V call is TRBV11-2, the J call TRBJ2-5; 7 bases match TRBD2. Losses at the gene ends were 2 bases for V and 3 bases for J; bases not matched to a gene: 6. The CDR3 runs 15 residues. CDR1 is SGHAT and CDR2 is FQNNGV in the germline V gene. In DNA, the CDR3 is TGTGCCAGCAGCTTATTGGGACTAACAAAAGAGACCCAGTACTTC. Amino acid sequence: CASSLLGLTKETQYF. The full variable domain, its missing parts supplied by reference TRBV11-2 and TRBJ2-5, is EAGVAQSPRYKIIEKRQSVAFWCNPISGHATLYWYQQILGQGPKLLIQFQNNGVVDDSQLPKDRFSAERLKGVDSTLKIQPAKLEDSAVYLCASSLLGLTKETQYFGPGTRLLVL.

V is TRBV5-1 and J is TRBJ2-5, with D tentatively TRBD2 (7 bases). CDR3 length equals 16 residues. Per the germline V gene, CDR1 is SGHRS and CDR2 is YFSETQ. The V end lost 2 bases, the J end lost 1 base, and 15 bases lay between the germline ends. CDR3 nucleotide sequence: TGCGCCAGCAGCTTCGGGGGGCGGAGCTCCCAAGAGACCCAGTACTTC. Translating gives CASSFGGRSSQETQYF.

The chain combines TRBV2 with TRBJ2-7, with a possible D match to TRBD1 (5 bases). The germline V and J ends were trimmed by 4 bases and 0 bases, with 10 bases remaining between them. This CDR3 spans 14 amino acids. The germline gives CDR1 SNHLY, CDR2 FYNNEI. The CDR3 sequence: CASSVPRDSYEQYF. The CDR3 DNA reads as TGTGCCAGCAGTGTCCCCAGGGACTCCTACGAGCAGTACTTC.

The gene calls are TRBV7-8 and TRBJ1-2, with D possibly matching TRBD1 (5 bases). The CDR3 sequence is 16 residues long. Germline values: CDR1 SGHVS, CDR2 FQNEAQ. Trimming left V 1 base short and J 4 bases short, with 16 bases between. The CDR3 DNA is TGTGCCAGCAGCTTAGTAACGGGGGTTGCTTCCTATGGCTACACCTTC. Protein: CASSLVTGVASYGYTF.

The V and J genes are TRBV5-1 and TRBJ1-1; D not resolved. The germline V and J ends were trimmed by 4 bases and 2 bases, with 9 bases remaining between them. Per germline, CDR1 SGHRS and CDR2 YFSETQ. The CDR3 runs to 13 residues. The CDR3 bases are TGCGCCAGCAGCGACCGGACTAACACTGAAGCTTTCTTT. Protein sequence: CASSDRTNTEAFF.